These 30 T cell receptor beta chains were sequenced from one sample in a study of response to subunit inactivated influenza vaccine. TCRdb re-analysed the RT-PCR reads in MiXCR, keeping a single row per CDR3 protein. The data contain about 520,000 distinct CDR3 sequences, 25% of them singletons. The material sequenced was CD4+ T cells sorted from PBMCs, taken more than 4 days after vaccination. The receptors originated from a man in his fifties or sixties who received an inactivated influenza vaccine.

The chain carries TRBV20-1 and TRBJ2-6; possibly TRBD1 for D (6 bases). Trimming removed 2 bases at V and 0 bases at J, with 20 bases between. There are 19 residues in the CDR3. The germline V gene encodes CDR1 DFQATT and CDR2 SNEGSKA (reference sequence). CDR3 residues: CSARRGLRGKSSGANVLTF. In DNA, the CDR3 is TGCAGTGCTAGACGAGGGTTAAGGGGGAAGAGCTCTGGGGCCAACGTCCTGACTTTC.

This clonotype was counted only a few times. The rearrangement links TRBV20-1 to TRBJ2-3; D unresolved. Germline-derived CDR1 and CDR2 are DFQATT and SNEGSKA (reference sequence). The CDR3 contains 13 residues. Trimming shortened V by 0 bases and J by 3 bases, and 7 bases separated the two germline ends. This CDR3 reads CSARDGQTDTQYF. The DNA of the CDR3 is TGCAGTGCTAGAGATGGGCAGACAGATACGCAGTATTTT.

The genes are TRBV12-3 or TRBV12-4 and TRBJ1-5; D possibly corresponds to TRBD1 (6 bases). V was trimmed by 6 bases and J by 4 bases, leaving 19 bases between them. This CDR3 is 16 amino acids long. The CDR3 nucleotides are TGTGCCAGCAGGGCCTACGGGGGGGCGTATAATCAGCCCCAGCATTTT. Translated: CASRAYGGAYNQPQHF.

This clonotype turned up a few times. The chain employs TRBV20-1 and TRBJ2-3, with D possibly TRBD2 on 5 matching bases. Trimming cost V 3 bases and J 2 bases, with 15 bases left between them. CDR3 length: 15 amino acids. Germline V gene data show CDR1 as DFQATT and CDR2 as SNEGSKA (reference sequence). The CDR3 DNA is TGCAGTGCTAGTAGGCTAGCCCCTTTCACAGATACGCAGTATTTT. The encoded protein is CSASRLAPFTDTQYF.

This clonotype was observed a few times. The chain carries TRBV7-8 and TRBJ2-6; the D gene is possibly TRBD1 (5 bases). V lost 3 bases and J lost 3, with 9 bases in between. The CDR3 has 15 amino acids. Germline CDR1 is SGHVS and CDR2 is FQNEAQ. CDR3 loop: CASSFSGYGANVLTF. As DNA, the CDR3 is TGTGCCAGCAGCTTTTCAGGGTATGGGGCCAACGTCCTGACTTTC.

DNA of the CDR3: TGTGCCAGCAGCCCGGTGGCGGGTCTAGCTGGAAACACCATATATTTT. It yields the protein CASSPVAGLAGNTIYF. The rearrangement joins TRBV7-2 to TRBJ1-3; D unresolved. This CDR3 comprises 16 residues. Germline CDR1 SGHTA, CDR2 FQGNSA. Trimming pared 5 bases from V and 2 bases from J, leaving 16 bases between.

As concerns this clonotype: At one of its ends the junction is not consistent with the germline gene, which may arise from a read error. The chain uses TRBV7-2 and TRBJ2-3; D is undetermined. The CDR3 runs to 14 residues. The V gene's germline CDR1 is SGHTA and CDR2 FQGNSA. DNA for the CDR3: TGTGCCAACAGCTTAGAACGGAACACAGATACGCAGTATTTT. Translated: CANSLERNTDTQYF.

This chain connects TRBV7-3 to TRBJ2-1; 7 bases fit TRBD1. CDR3 length equals 15 residues. Germline V CDR1 and CDR2: SGHTA, FQGTGA. V lost 4 bases, J lost 5 bases, and 8 bases stayed unmatched. DNA of the CDR3: TGTGCCAGCAGCTCGCCGGGACAGTTCAACAATGAGCAGTTCTTC. The encoded protein is CASSSPGQFNNEQFF.

This chain uses TRBV6-1 with TRBJ2-5; 8 nucleotides agree with TRBD2. CDR1 MNHNS and CDR2 SASEGT come from the germline V gene. This CDR3 spans 15 amino acids. V shed 6 bases and J 5 bases; nucleotides not matched to a gene: 11. The CDR3 DNA is TGTGCCAGCAGCCCCGGGGGGGGATGGGGGGAGACCCAGTACTTC. Translated: CASSPGGGWGETQYF.

This clonotype was seen more than once but under ten times. The rearrangement uses TRBV6-2 or TRBV6-3 and TRBJ1-5, with D unclear. The CDR3 contains 14 residues. V was clipped by 6 bases and J by 2 bases, with 11 bases between them. Germline V gene sequence: CDR1 MNHEY, CDR2 SVGEGT. CDR3 protein: CASRSTKGNQPQHF. In DNA form, the CDR3 reads TGTGCCAGCAGATCGACAAAGGGCAATCAGCCCCAGCATTTT.

This chain joins TRBV7-2 and TRBJ2-5, with D unresolved. The CDR3 is 14 residues long. Trimming removed 7 bases at V and 2 bases at J, with 14 bases between. Germline CDR1 is SGHTA and CDR2 is FQGNSA. CDR3 residues: CASTISTRQETQYF. The CDR3 DNA reads as TGTGCCAGCACCATATCAACCCGTCAAGAGACCCAGTACTTC. The complete variable domain, with remaining parts taken from reference TRBV7-2 and TRBJ2-5, reads GAGVSQSPSNKVTEKGKDVELRCDPISGHTALYWYRQSLGQGLEFLIYFQGNSAPDKSGLPSDRFSAERTGGSVSTLTIQRTQQEDSAVYLCASTISTRQETQYFGPGTRLLVL.

This clonotype has a handful of counts. This chain links TRBV29-1 with TRBJ2-3; weak D call: TRBD1 (6 bases). This CDR3 has 13 residues. CDR1 SQVTM and CDR2 ANQGSEA come from the germline V gene. Trimming removed 5 bases at V and 2 bases at J, with 11 bases between. The CDR3 nucleotides read TGCAGCGTTCGGACAGTCTACACAGATACGCAGTATTTT. Encoded protein: CSVRTVYTDTQYF.

The chain couples TRBV7-2 to TRBJ2-3; D unclear. Germline loops: CDR1 SGHTA, CDR2 FQGNSA. The CDR3 is 17 amino acids. V lost 3 bases to trimming and J lost 7 bases, with 23 bases between them. CDR3 loop: CASSFPESANQQYTQYF. The CDR3 DNA sequence: TGTGCCAGCAGCTTTCCGGAGAGCGCTAACCAACAATATACGCAGTATTTT. The full variable domain, in which reference TRBV7-2 and TRBJ2-3 provide the parts outside the CDR3, is GAGVSQSPSNKVTEKGKDVELRCDPISGHTALYWYRQSLGQGLEFLIYFQGNSAPDKSGLPSDRFSAERTGGSVSTLTIQRTQQEDSAVYLCASSFPESANQQYTQYFGPGTRLTVL.

Comments on this clonotype: A junction end diverges from the germline sequence, so it may reflect a read error. The rearrangement joins TRBV4-1 to TRBJ2-7; D possibly corresponds to TRBD2 (5 bases). The V gene's germline CDR1 is MGHRA and CDR2 YSYEKL. This CDR3 is 13 amino acids long. CDR3 nucleotides: TGTGCCAGCAGCCGCGGGCTCACCTACGAGCAGTACTTC. Its translation: CASSRGLTYEQYF.

This clonotype was counted between two and nine times. The chain employs TRBV29-1 and TRBJ2-7; TRBD1 or TRBD2 may be the D gene (5 bases each). V lost 6 bases and J lost 6, with 12 bases in between. The CDR3 sequence is 11 residues long. The germline gives CDR1 SQVTM, CDR2 ANQGSEA. Written as DNA, the CDR3 is TGCAGCGTCGGGGCCAGCGGCGAGCAGTACTTC. Translated: CSVGASGEQYF.

This clonotype was observed many times. The chain links TRBV12-3 or TRBV12-4 to TRBJ2-7, with 14 bases fitting TRBD2. Trimming at V came to 5 bases and at J to 6 bases, leaving 6 bases not matched to a gene. This CDR3 is built from 15 residues. This CDR3 reads CASSPGLAGVGEQYF. The CDR3, as DNA: TGTGCCAGCAGTCCGGGACTAGCGGGAGTAGGCGAGCAGTACTTC.

There are a few counts of this clonotype. The chain recombines TRBV12-3 or TRBV12-4 with TRBJ2-2; 8 nucleotides match TRBD1. The V and J ends lost 5 bases and 5 bases, in that order; junction bases with no gene match: 7. The CDR3 covers 15 residues. The CDR3 is CASSPGTGTTGELFF. CDR3 coding DNA: TGTGCCAGCAGTCCCGGGACAGGAACAACCGGGGAGCTGTTTTTT.

CDR3 sequence reads: CATSRVDQPQHF. For the CDR3, the DNA is TGTGCCACCAGCAGAGTGGATCAGCCCCAGCATTTT. V gene TRBV15 combines with J gene TRBJ1-5, with D unclear. CDR1 is LNHNV, CDR2 YYDKDF, per germline (reference sequence). Trimming took 1 base from V and 5 from J, leaving 3 bases between them. The CDR3 is 12 amino acids.

This clonotype was seen only a few times. The genes are TRBV5-1 and TRBJ2-3; D ambiguous. The V and J ends lost 7 bases and 2 bases respectively, with 14 bases between them. CDR3 size: 14 residues. Germline values: CDR1 SGHRS, CDR2 YFSETQ. CDR3 DNA sequence: TGCGCCAGCGAAGTCCTAGGAAACACAGATACGCAGTATTTT. Protein: CASEVLGNTDTQYF.

This clonotype was observed at least ten times. This sequence joins TRBV6-5 and TRBJ2-5, with TRBD2 matching 13 bases. With V trimmed by 2 bases and J by 9 bases, 6 bases remained unmatched. The germline V gene has CDR1 MNHEY and CDR2 SVGAGI. The CDR3 spans 15 residues. In DNA, the CDR3 is TGTGCCAGCAGTTACCCCTCGGGGACTAGCGGGGCCCAGTACTTC. Translated: CASSYPSGTSGAQYF.

The chain combines TRBV5-1 with TRBJ2-5; D remains unclear. There are 15 residues in the CDR3. V lost 4 bases and J lost 5, with 18 bases in between. CDR1 is SGHRS, CDR2 YFSETQ, per germline. CDR3 nucleotides: TGCGCCAGCAGCCCTGACTCTATACACTCGGAGACCCAGTACTTC. This gives the protein CASSPDSIHSETQYF.

In its sample, this clonotype was seen a few times. This rearrangement joins TRBV3-1 to TRBJ2-5; possible D gene TRBD2, 6 bases. V was shortened by 3 bases and J by 1 base, with 9 bases between the two germline ends. Germline V lookup: CDR1 LGHDT, CDR2 YNNKEL (reference sequence). The CDR3 is made up of 14 amino acids. The CDR3 spells CASSHRTTQETQYF. The CDR3 DNA sequence: TGTGCCAGCAGCCATAGGACTACCCAAGAGACCCAGTACTTC.

This chain joins TRBV7-9 and TRBJ2-1; 12 nucleotides align to TRBD2. The germline CDR1 and CDR2 sequences are SEHNR and FQNEAQ (reference sequence). The CDR3 spans 17 residues. Trimming cost V 3 bases and J 8 bases; bases outside gene matches: 11. The CDR3 region is CASSFSSGRATGHEQFF. The CDR3 DNA is TGTGCCAGCAGCTTTTCTAGCGGGAGGGCGACAGGTCATGAGCAGTTCTTC.

The genes are TRBV7-2 and TRBJ2-3; perhaps D is TRBD1 or TRBD2 (5 bases each). The CDR3 totals 14 residues. Germline V CDR1 and CDR2: SGHTA, FQGNSA. Trimming took off 0 bases at V and 8 bases at J, with 12 bases between the two ends. CDR3 nucleotides: TGTGCCAGCAGCTTAGCCGGGACCCAGGGTACGCAGTATTTT. It encodes CASSLAGTQGTQYF.

This clonotype was counted a few times. The V and J genes are TRBV5-1 and TRBJ2-2, with 11 bases lining up with TRBD2. The CDR3 spans 15 residues. The ends lost 4 bases at V and 3 bases at J; junction bases unmatched: 2. CDR1 SGHRS and CDR2 YFSETQ come from the germline V gene. The CDR3, as DNA: TGCGCCAGCAGCATACTAGCGGGAGACACCGGGGAGCTGTTTTTT. Translated: CASSILAGDTGELFF.

This clonotype has more than one count but fewer than ten. The V call is TRBV29-1, the J call TRBJ2-3, with D perhaps TRBD1 (5 bases). V was shortened by 7 bases and J by 6 bases, with 14 bases between the two germline ends. CDR1 is SQVTM, CDR2 ANQGSEA, per germline. The CDR3 spans 12 residues. CDR3 region: CSASQGGDTQYF. For the CDR3, the DNA is TGCAGCGCCTCGCAGGGTGGTGATACGCAGTATTTT.

The chain employs TRBV24-1 and TRBJ2-2; D is perhaps TRBD2 (5 bases). The length of the CDR3 is 16 residues. CDR1 and CDR2 (germline): KGHDR, SFDVKD. Trimming pared 4 bases from V and 6 bases from J, leaving 17 bases between. The CDR3 sequence: CATSDAGKGTPGELFF. The CDR3 DNA is TGTGCCACCAGTGACGCCGGGAAGGGCACCCCCGGGGAGCTGTTTTTT.

This chain joins TRBV7-3 and TRBJ2-7, with TRBD2 matching over 7 bases. J was trimmed by 4 bases and V by 5 bases; bases with no gene match: 8. CDR1 and CDR2 (germline): SGHTA, FQGTGA. This CDR3 is built from 14 residues. CDR3 bases: TGTGCCAGCAGCCAAAGCGGGGTGGGATACGAGCAGTACTTC. Translation: CASSQSGVGYEQYF. The variable domain in full, completed from reference TRBV7-3 and TRBJ2-7, reads GAGVSQTPSNKVTEKGKYVELRCDPISGHTALYWYRQSLGQGPEFLIYFQGTGAADDSGLPNDRFFAVRPEGSVSTLKIQRTERGDSAVYLCASSQSGVGYEQYFGPGTRLTVT.

This clonotype was seen at least ten times. V and J are TRBV28 and TRBJ2-3, with D possibly being TRBD2 (5 bases). Germline V lookup: CDR1 MDHEN, CDR2 SYDVKM. V was trimmed by 3 bases and J by 1 base, leaving 11 bases between them. The CDR3 runs to 15 residues. The CDR3 protein is CASSLSGLGTDTQYF. CDR3 nucleotides: TGTGCCAGCAGTTTGTCCGGACTGGGCACAGATACGCAGTATTTT.

This sequence joins TRBV24-1 and TRBJ1-2, with 10 positions matching TRBD1. In germline, CDR1 is KGHDR, CDR2 SFDVKD. V was pared by 4 bases and J by 3 bases, with 4 bases of the junction left unmatched. The CDR3 runs to 15 residues. CDR3 sequence: CATSDPGTGDYGYTF. The DNA for the CDR3 is TGTGCCACCAGTGACCCCGGGACAGGGGACTATGGCTACACCTTC.